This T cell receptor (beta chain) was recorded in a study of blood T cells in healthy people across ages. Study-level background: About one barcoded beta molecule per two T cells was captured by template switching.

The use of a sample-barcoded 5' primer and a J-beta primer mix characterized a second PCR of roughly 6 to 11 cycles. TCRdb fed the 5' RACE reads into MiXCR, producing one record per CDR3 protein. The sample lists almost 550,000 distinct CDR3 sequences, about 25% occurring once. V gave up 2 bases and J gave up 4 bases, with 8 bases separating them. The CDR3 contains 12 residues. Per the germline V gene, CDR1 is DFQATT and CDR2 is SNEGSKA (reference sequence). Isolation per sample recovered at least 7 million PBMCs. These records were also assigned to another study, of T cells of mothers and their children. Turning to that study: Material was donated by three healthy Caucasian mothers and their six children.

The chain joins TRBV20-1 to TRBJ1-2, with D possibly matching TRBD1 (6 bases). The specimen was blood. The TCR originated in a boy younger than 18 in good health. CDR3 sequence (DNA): TGCAGTGCTAGACGGGACACCTATGGCTACACCTTC. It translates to CSARRDTYGYTF.